One sample yielded the 21 T cell receptor beta chains listed below, sequenced in a study of T cells in Graves' hyperthyroidism and ophthalmopathy. Template material for amplifying TCR beta CDR3 regions consisted of RNA transcripts. The TCR CDR3 was amplified in a first-round RT-PCR using the HTBI primer set. TCRdb reanalysed the multiplex PCR reads using MiXCR and keeps one entry per CDR3 protein. Of roughly 180,000 distinct CDR3 sequences listed, over 15% are singletons. The sequenced sample consisted of blood. The receptors here all came from a woman aged 45-65 years with Graves' hyperthyroidism.

The rearrangement uses TRBV4-2 and TRBJ1-2; no firm D call. V was clipped by 0 bases and J by 8 bases, with 22 bases between them. There are 17 residues in the CDR3. In germline, CDR1 is LGHNA, CDR2 YNFKEQ. The chain's CDR3 is CASSQDLSGTGGTGYTF. In DNA, the CDR3 is TGTGCCAGCAGCCAAGATTTAAGTGGAACCGGAGGAACAGGCTACACCTTC.

This clonotype occurred many times. The chain couples TRBV28 to TRBJ1-1, with 8 bases aligning to TRBD1. V lost 3 bases and J lost 3; bases outside the gene matches: 6. The CDR3 has 15 amino acids. Germline V gene lookup returns CDR1 MDHEN and CDR2 SYDVKM. CDR3 bases: TGTGCCAGCAGTTTGCAGGGGGCGCCGGACACTGAAGCTTTCTTT. Residues: CASSLQGAPDTEAFF.

This clonotype was counted at least ten times. This chain connects TRBV28 to TRBJ1-1; no reliable D call. CDR3 size: 13 residues. Germline V lookup: CDR1 MDHEN, CDR2 SYDVKM. The CDR3 reads CTSRTMMNTEAFF. Written as DNA, the CDR3 is TGTACCTCGAGGACCATGATGAACACTGAAGCTTTCTTT.

This clonotype was observed at least ten times. The chain is built from TRBV4-3 and TRBJ2-7; 15 bases are a match to TRBD2. Germline values: CDR1 LGHNA, CDR2 YSLEER. The CDR3 extends over 20 amino acids. The J segment lost 5 bases and the V segment lost 0 bases, leaving 14 bases of the junction unmatched. CDR3 in amino acids: CASSQDPDWTSGGEYDEQYF. The CDR3 nucleotides read TGCGCCAGCAGCCAAGATCCCGATTGGACTAGCGGGGGGGAATACGACGAGCAGTACTTC.

Many counts were recorded for this clonotype. V gene TRBV2 combines with J gene TRBJ1-2, with 7 nucleotides matching TRBD1. There are 12 residues in the CDR3. The germline CDR1 and CDR2 sequences are SNHLY and FYNNEI. V lost 5 bases, J lost 6 bases, and 3 bases stayed unmatched. The CDR3 loop reads CASSYQGDGYTF. As DNA, the CDR3 is TGTGCCAGCAGTTATCAGGGGGATGGCTACACCTTC.

This sequence joins TRBV19 and TRBJ2-1, with TRBD2 matching 10 bases. V was pared by 6 bases and J by 4 bases, with 12 bases of the junction left unmatched. CDR3 length: 17 residues. The germline V gene encodes CDR1 LNHDA and CDR2 SQIVND (reference sequence). In nucleotides, the CDR3 is TGTGCCAGTAGGGTGGTAGCGGGGGGCTCTTATTACAATGAGCAGTTCTTC. It specifies CASRVVAGGSYYNEQFF.

This clonotype appeared many times. The rearrangement joins TRBV20-1 to TRBJ1-4; maybe TRBD1 (5 bases). The CDR3 totals 12 residues. CDR1 and CDR2 (germline): DFQATT, SNEGSKA (reference sequence). V was clipped by 6 bases and J by 3 bases, with 8 bases between them. CDR3 sequence reads: CSAEGPNEKLFF. The CDR3 coding sequence is TGCAGTGCCGAGGGACCTAATGAAAAACTGTTTTTT.

Many counts were recorded for this clonotype. V and J are TRBV5-1 and TRBJ1-1; D possibly corresponds to TRBD1 (5 bases). Per germline, CDR1 SGHRS and CDR2 YFSETQ. This CDR3 comprises 14 residues. Trimming stripped 6 bases from V and 1 base from J, with 13 bases between. The CDR3 coding sequence is TGCGCCAGCAAGGTTATGCAGGGGAACACTGAAGCTTTCTTT. Protein product: CASKVMQGNTEAFF.

There are many counts of this clonotype. The chain has TRBV19 and TRBJ2-3, with D uncertain. Trimming took off 6 bases at V and 3 bases at J, with 13 bases between the two ends. The CDR3 has 14 amino acids. Germline CDR1 LNHDA, CDR2 SQIVND (reference sequence). This chain's CDR3 is CASRPVGFTDTQYF. As DNA, the CDR3 is TGTGCCAGTAGGCCGGTGGGGTTTACAGATACGCAGTATTTT.

In this sample, this clonotype turned up many times. The rearrangement uses TRBV7-9 and TRBJ1-4; 10 bases are shared with TRBD1. CDR1 SEHNR and CDR2 FQNEAQ come from the germline V gene (reference sequence). The CDR3 has 16 amino acids. With V trimmed by 5 bases and J by 6 bases, 9 bases remained unmatched. The CDR3 here is CASSPTPGQGHEKLFF. The DNA of the CDR3 is TGTGCCAGCAGCCCAACCCCGGGACAGGGGCATGAAAAACTGTTTTTT.

The chain uses TRBV12-3 or TRBV12-4 and TRBJ2-3; D tentatively fits TRBD1 or TRBD2 (6 bases each). This CDR3 has 15 residues. V was cut by 3 bases and J by 2 bases, with 12 bases left in between. The DNA for the CDR3 is TGTGCCAGCAGTTTCTCAAGGGGGGTCACAGATACGCAGTATTTT. This sequence encodes CASSFSRGVTDTQYF.

V gene TRBV7-3 combines with J gene TRBJ2-3; D is possibly TRBD2 (5 bases). The CDR3 covers 15 residues. Germline V CDR1 and CDR2: SGHTA, FQGTGA. Trimming pared 4 bases from V and 0 bases from J, leaving 11 bases between. CDR3 sequence reads: CASSSTGISTDTQYF. The CDR3 nucleotides are TGTGCCAGCAGCTCCACGGGGATTAGCACAGATACGCAGTATTTT. Using reference TRBV7-3 and TRBJ2-3 for the parts outside the CDR3, the full variable domain is GAGVSQTPSNKVTEKGKYVELRCDPISGHTALYWYRQSLGQGPEFLIYFQGTGAADDSGLPNDRFFAVRPEGSVSTLKIQRTERGDSAVYLCASSSTGISTDTQYFGPGTRLTVL.

In this sample, this clonotype turned up many times. The chain uses TRBV12-3 or TRBV12-4 and TRBJ1-2; D call uncertain. The CDR3 length is 14 residues. V gave up 7 bases and J gave up 8 bases, with 20 bases separating them. As DNA, the CDR3 is TGTGCCAGCATTATTGACGGGAGCCTATGGGGCTACACCTTC. As protein: CASIIDGSLWGYTF.

In this sample, this clonotype turned up many times. CDR3 bases: TGTGCCAGTAGGTCCAACGGAAAAGAGACCCAGTACTTC. This translates into CASRSNGKETQYF. The genes are TRBV19 and TRBJ2-5; D gene uncertain. CDR3 length: 13 amino acids. Looked up from germline, CDR1 is LNHDA and CDR2 is SQIVND (reference sequence). Deletions cut 6 bases from V and 3 bases from J, with 11 bases between.

The chain has TRBV28 and TRBJ2-2; D remains ambiguous. This CDR3 has 13 residues. Germline CDR1 reads MDHEN; CDR2 reads SYDVKM. V lost 5 bases to trimming and J lost 8 bases, with 12 bases between them. CDR3 loop: CASSPPPPGELFF. In DNA form, the CDR3 reads TGTGCCAGCAGTCCGCCCCCCCCTGGGGAGCTGTTTTTT.

The chain employs TRBV4-1 and TRBJ2-1; 7 bases align to TRBD2. The J segment lost 5 bases and the V segment lost 4 bases, leaving 2 bases of the junction unmatched. CDR3 length equals 13 residues. Germline values: CDR1 MGHRA, CDR2 YSYEKL. This chain's CDR3 is CASSRDYHNEQFF. CDR3 nucleotides: TGCGCCAGCAGCCGGGACTACCACAATGAGCAGTTCTTC.

This clonotype was picked up many times. The chain joins TRBV6-1 to TRBJ2-5, with 13 bases matching TRBD2. The CDR3 has 15 residues. With 6 bases clipped from V and 5 bases from J, the junction kept 6 bases outside the gene matches. The germline CDR1 and CDR2 sequences are MNHNS and SASEGT. CDR3 nucleotides: TGTGCCAGCAGCGGACTAGCGGGGGCCCGGGAGACCCAGTACTTC. Its protein product is CASSGLAGARETQYF.

This clonotype has a count of ten or more. The chain is built from TRBV20-1 and TRBJ2-2, with D unclear. CDR3 length equals 12 residues. The germline CDR1 and CDR2 sequences are DFQATT and SNEGSKA (reference sequence). Trimming shortened V by 2 bases and J by 2 bases, and 3 bases separated the two germline ends. Written as DNA, the CDR3 is TGCAGTGCTAGATCTAACACCGGGGAGCTGTTTTTT. Protein sequence: CSARSNTGELFF.

This chain links TRBV6-1 with TRBJ2-3, with D possibly TRBD1 on 5 matching bases. V lost 6 bases, J lost 1 base, and 20 bases lay in between. The germline V gene encodes CDR1 MNHNS and CDR2 SASEGT. This CDR3 is 17 amino acids long. DNA for the CDR3: TGTGCCAGCAGCCTTCTCGTAGGGTCCAGGGGCACAGATACGCAGTATTTT. Translation: CASSLLVGSRGTDTQYF.

This clonotype was seen at least ten times. The chain joins TRBV5-1 to TRBJ1-1; 7 bases align to TRBD1. The ends lost 6 bases at V and 3 bases at J; junction bases unmatched: 11. This CDR3 is built from 15 residues. Germline assignment: CDR1 SGHRS and CDR2 YFSETQ. The CDR3 loop is CASTPIRGDYTEAFF. The DNA for the CDR3 is TGCGCCAGCACCCCTATCAGGGGGGACTACACTGAAGCTTTCTTT.

The chain links TRBV7-6 to TRBJ2-2; D ambiguous. The V gene's germline CDR1 is SGHVS and CDR2 FNYEAQ. CDR3 length equals 15 residues. Trimming shortened V by 0 bases and J by 5 bases, and 10 bases separated the two germline ends. CDR3 coding DNA: TGTGCCAGCAGCTTAGCCCCCGGTGGGACCGGGGAGCTGTTTTTT. It specifies CASSLAPGGTGELFF.